The 28 T cell receptor beta chains below come from one sample, sequenced in a study of T-cell reconstitution after alpha-beta-depleted transplantation in children. Molecular barcoding with unique molecular identifiers was used for the TCRbeta library. Via MiXCR, TCRdb re-called the PCR reads, giving one row per CDR3 protein. The data contain approximately 390,000 distinct CDR3 sequences, approximately 11% of them singletons. Sequenced here: PBMCs from the stem cell graft donor, sampled from the stem cell graft. The receptors derive from a human donor who donated a stem cell graft to a child with acute myeloid leukemia.

This clonotype was seen many times. The chain is built from TRBV27 and TRBJ1-4, with 8 bases aligning to TRBD1. CDR3 length equals 15 residues. The germline CDR1 and CDR2 sequences are MNHEY and SMNVEV (reference sequence). The J segment lost 8 bases and the V segment lost 5 bases, leaving 10 bases of the junction unmatched. CDR3 DNA sequence: TGTGCCAGCAGTCCGTACAGGGGGAAGAAAGAAAAACTGTTTTTT. Its translation: CASSPYRGKKEKLFF. The full variable domain, its missing parts supplied by reference TRBV27 and TRBJ1-4, is EAQVTQNPRYLITVTGKKLTVTCSQNMNHEYMSWYRQDPGLGLRQIYYSMNVEVTDKGDVPEGYKVSRKEKRNFPLILESPSPNQTSLYFCASSPYRGKKEKLFFGSGTQLSVL.

This clonotype was counted only a few times. The chain is built from TRBV5-1 and TRBJ1-3; D not resolved. V was cut by 1 base and J by 3 bases, with 5 bases left in between. The CDR3 is 13 residues long. Germline V CDR1 and CDR2: SGHRS, YFSETQ. For the CDR3, the DNA is TGCGCCAGCAGCTTGCAGGTTGGAAACACCATATATTTT. This sequence encodes CASSLQVGNTIYF.

At least ten counts were recorded for this clonotype. The V gene is TRBV29-1, the J gene TRBJ2-3; D not resolved. Germline V lookup: CDR1 SQVTM, CDR2 ANQGSEA. V dropped 1 base and J dropped 2 bases, with 7 bases sitting between them. The CDR3 has 13 residues. CDR3 residues: CSVEGRLTDTQYF. The CDR3 DNA is TGCAGCGTTGAAGGACGGCTCACAGATACGCAGTATTTT.

In this sample, this clonotype turned up a few times. The chain employs TRBV18 and TRBJ1-3; weak D call: TRBD1 (5 bases). Germline-derived CDR1 and CDR2 are KGHSH and LQKENI. CDR3 size: 17 residues. V lost 3 bases and J 2 bases, leaving 17 bases between the germline ends. The CDR3 loop is CASSPAPPQGTGNTIYF. DNA of the CDR3: TGTGCCAGCTCACCCGCCCCCCCGCAGGGCACTGGAAACACCATATATTTT.

This clonotype was detected only a few times. The chain combines TRBV20-1 with TRBJ2-3; D not certain. This CDR3 has 16 residues. V dropped 0 bases and J dropped 2 bases, with 15 bases sitting between them. CDR1 is DFQATT and CDR2 is SNEGSKA in the germline V gene (reference sequence). The CDR3 nucleotides read TGCAGTGCTAGAGAGCTTTCGGGCACAATCACAGATACGCAGTATTTT. Its translation: CSARELSGTITDTQYF.

This clonotype was recorded a few times. The genes are TRBV10-3 and TRBJ2-3, with 9 positions matching TRBD1. CDR3 length: 14 residues. The trim removed 6 bases at V and 8 bases at J, leaving 9 bases unmatched. Germline V CDR1 and CDR2: ENHRY, SYGVKD. CDR3 region: CAIRQDGTGFTQYF. The CDR3 DNA reads as TGTGCCATCAGGCAGGACGGGACAGGGTTTACGCAGTATTTT.

This clonotype was counted only a few times. The rearrangement uses TRBV5-1 and TRBJ2-2, with 8 bases matching TRBD2. This CDR3 is 16 amino acids long. CDR1 SGHRS and CDR2 YFSETQ come from the germline V gene. V shed 2 bases, J shed 11 bases, and the junction held 14 bases outside the gene matches. The CDR3 coding sequence is TGCGCCAGCAGCTTCTCCGGGACTAGAGATTGGTCAGAGCTGTTTTTT. It specifies CASSFSGTRDWSELFF.

Many counts were recorded for this clonotype. This sequence joins TRBV5-1 and TRBJ2-7; no clear D gene. CDR1 is SGHRS, CDR2 YFSETQ, per germline. The V gene lost 5 bases and the J gene lost 0 bases, with 9 bases spanning the gap. The CDR3 extends over 13 amino acids. In nucleotides, the CDR3 is TGCGCCAGCAGTTGGGATTACTCCTACGAGCAGTACTTC. This gives the protein CASSWDYSYEQYF.

In this sample, this clonotype turned up a few times. The chain links TRBV6-5 to TRBJ1-6; no clear D. V was cut by 5 bases and J by 7 bases, with 6 bases left in between. Germline CDR1 MNHEY, CDR2 SVGAGI. The CDR3 is 12 amino acids. For the CDR3, the DNA is TGTGCCAGCAGTCCCCAGAATTCACCCCTCCACTTT. It specifies CASSPQNSPLHF.

The DNA of the CDR3 is TGTGCCAGCCGTCACACCCAATGGAAGATTAACACTGAAGCTTTCTTT. It codes for CASRHTQWKINTEAFF. This sequence joins TRBV27 and TRBJ1-1; D gene unclear. The CDR3 sequence is 16 residues long. Germline CDR1 MNHEY, CDR2 SMNVEV (reference sequence). The ends were cut back, 8 bases at V and 2 bases at J, with 21 bases in the middle.

This clonotype was seen only a few times. This sequence joins TRBV29-1 and TRBJ1-2; 7 nucleotides line up with TRBD1. The CDR3 is made up of 13 amino acids. J gave up 0 bases and V 7 bases, and 5 bases lay outside the gene matches. Germline V gene sequence: CDR1 SQVTM, CDR2 ANQGSEA. CDR3 coding DNA: TGCAGCGCCTTACAGGGGCCTAACTATGGCTACACCTTC. Translation gives CSALQGPNYGYTF.

The gene calls are TRBV5-1 and TRBJ2-1, with 8 bases aligning to TRBD1. Germline V gives CDR1 SGHRS, CDR2 YFSETQ. The CDR3 sequence is 17 residues long. Trimming took 0 bases from V and 2 from J; bases not matched to a gene: 7. CDR3 residues: CASSLVPRDRTYNEQFF. CDR3 DNA: TGCGCCAGCAGCTTGGTCCCTCGGGACAGGACCTACAATGAGCAGTTCTTC.

The chain employs TRBV7-3 and TRBJ1-2; unclear D gene. The V and J ends lost 5 bases and 4 bases respectively, with 14 bases between them. This CDR3 comprises 14 residues. Germline-derived CDR1 and CDR2 are SGHTA and FQGTGA. CDR3 sequence: CASSPDPSSYGYTF. The CDR3 DNA reads as TGTGCCAGCAGCCCAGACCCGTCAAGCTATGGCTACACCTTC. The full variable domain, its missing parts supplied by reference TRBV7-3 and TRBJ1-2, is GAGVSQTPSNKVTEKGKYVELRCDPISGHTALYWYRQSLGQGPEFLIYFQGTGAADDSGLPNDRFFAVRPEGSVSTLKIQRTERGDSAVYLCASSPDPSSYGYTFGSGTRLTVV.

This clonotype was observed many times. V is TRBV7-2 and J is TRBJ2-2; TRBD1 matches at 10 bases. The V gene end was trimmed by 3 bases and the J gene end by 9 bases; junction bases not matched to a gene: 13. Per germline, CDR1 SGHTA and CDR2 FQGNSA. The CDR3 has 17 residues. The CDR3 loop reads CASSFSGTGVTVRELFF. DNA of the CDR3: TGTGCCAGCAGCTTCTCCGGGACAGGGGTGACAGTTCGGGAGCTGTTTTTT.

This clonotype came up many times. The chain carries TRBV7-9 and TRBJ1-3, with D possibly matching TRBD1 (5 bases). This CDR3 contains 14 residues. The V end lost 1 base, the J end lost 4 bases, and 8 bases lay between the germline ends. Germline assignment: CDR1 SEHNR and CDR2 FQNEAQ (reference sequence). The DNA for the CDR3 is TGTGCCAGCAGCTTAGAGGGGCCAGGAAACACCATATATTTT. It codes for CASSLEGPGNTIYF.

In its sample, this clonotype was seen many times. The V gene is TRBV12-3 or TRBV12-4, the J gene TRBJ2-2, with 10 bases lining up with TRBD2. There are 16 residues in the CDR3. V lost 4 bases to trimming and J lost 4 bases; unmatched junction nucleotides: 6. The CDR3 is CASSYKAGGPTGELFF. CDR3 nucleotides: TGTGCCAGCAGTTACAAAGCGGGGGGGCCCACCGGGGAGCTGTTTTTT.

The V and J genes are TRBV5-1 and TRBJ2-2; 12 positions match TRBD2. Trimming cost V 4 bases and J 7 bases; bases outside gene matches: 8. Looked up from germline, CDR1 is SGHRS and CDR2 is YFSETQ. The CDR3 extends over 16 amino acids. DNA of the CDR3: TGCGCCAGCAGCCTGAGACTAGCGGGAGCCATCGGGGAGCTGTTTTTT. It codes for CASSLRLAGAIGELFF.

The chain joins TRBV30 to TRBJ1-2; D is ambiguous. Looked up from germline, CDR1 is GTSNPN and CDR2 is SVGIG (reference sequence). The germline V and J ends were trimmed by 4 bases and 4 bases, with 13 bases remaining between them. This CDR3 contains 13 residues. Here the CDR3 DNA reads TGTGCCTGGACCGCAAGGGCGGCCTATGGCTACACCTTC. It codes for CAWTARAAYGYTF.

The rearrangement joins TRBV7-8 to TRBJ2-2, with 7 bases lining up with TRBD2. The length of the CDR3 is 15 residues. The ends lost 4 bases at V and 7 bases at J; junction bases unmatched: 9. The germline CDR1 and CDR2 sequences are SGHVS and FQNEAQ. The CDR3: CASSSRRTGGGELFF. The CDR3 coding sequence is TGTGCCAGCAGCTCGAGAAGAACGGGGGGCGGGGAGCTGTTTTTT.

This clonotype has a count of ten or more. This rearrangement joins TRBV29-1 to TRBJ1-2; D is possibly TRBD1 (5 bases). The CDR3 is 12 amino acids. V dropped 6 bases and J dropped 0 bases, with 8 bases sitting between them. The germline CDR1 and CDR2 sequences are SQVTM and ANQGSEA. The CDR3 loop is CSVPTANYGYTF. In DNA, the CDR3 is TGCAGCGTCCCGACAGCTAACTATGGCTACACCTTC. The full variable domain, completed using reference TRBV29-1 and TRBJ1-2, is SAVISQKPSRDICQRGTSLTIQCQVDSQVTMMFWYRQQPGQSLTLIATANQGSEATYESGFVIDKFPISRPNLTFSTLTVSNMSPEDSSIYLCSVPTANYGYTFGSGTRLTVV.

This clonotype turned up a few times. The rearrangement uses TRBV5-5 and TRBJ2-5; TRBD2 might be the D (6 bases). This CDR3 is built from 13 residues. Per germline, CDR1 SGHKS and CDR2 YYEKEE (reference sequence). V lost 5 bases and J lost 5, with 13 bases in between. This CDR3 reads CASSRLVGETQYF. In DNA form, the CDR3 reads TGTGCCAGCAGTCGACTAGTCGGTGAGACCCAGTACTTC.

The chain employs TRBV29-1 and TRBJ1-5, with 9 bases aligning to TRBD1. CDR3 length: 17 residues. The J segment lost 0 bases and the V segment lost 7 bases, leaving 13 bases of the junction unmatched. Germline CDR1 and CDR2: SQVTM and ANQGSEA. Here the CDR3 DNA reads TGCAGCGACAAACCGGGACAGGGACTCTATAGCAATCAGCCCCAGCATTTT. Its protein product is CSDKPGQGLYSNQPQHF.

This rearrangement joins TRBV9 to TRBJ2-2; possibly TRBD2 for D (5 bases). Germline CDR1 reads SGDLS; CDR2 reads YYNGEE. Between the trimmed V and J ends, which lost 0 bases and 0 bases, there was a span of 12 bases. The CDR3 extends over 17 amino acids. The CDR3 reads CASSVEAGFANTGELFF. CDR3 bases: TGTGCCAGCAGCGTAGAGGCGGGCTTCGCGAACACCGGGGAGCTGTTTTTT.

This chain links TRBV15 with TRBJ1-1, with a possible D match to TRBD1 (5 bases). The CDR3 length is 17 residues. Trimming cost V 1 base and J 1 base, with 16 bases left between them. Per the germline V gene, CDR1 is LNHNV and CDR2 is YYDKDF (reference sequence). CDR3 bases: TGTGCCACCAGCAGAGTCCAGGGAAGGACCCCGAACACTGAAGCTTTCTTT. Its protein is CATSRVQGRTPNTEAFF.

This clonotype has more than one count but fewer than ten. This chain connects TRBV12-3 or TRBV12-4 to TRBJ1-1; tentatively, D is TRBD1 (5 bases). Trimming took 0 bases from V and 0 from J, leaving 14 bases between them. The CDR3 spans 17 residues. DNA of the CDR3: TGTGCCAGCAGTTTAGCTGGTTGGGGACTTATGAACACTGAAGCTTTCTTT. Its protein product is CASSLAGWGLMNTEAFF.

This clonotype appeared many times. The gene calls are TRBV14 and TRBJ2-1; D not certain. The CDR3 extends over 13 amino acids. V lost 1 base and J 8 bases, leaving 9 bases between the germline ends. Per germline, CDR1 SGHDN and CDR2 FVKESK. CDR3: CASSQGLYYEQFF. The DNA of the CDR3 is TGTGCCAGCAGCCAAGGATTATACTATGAGCAGTTCTTC.

The chain joins TRBV2 to TRBJ2-3, with a possible D match to TRBD1 (6 bases). The germline V and J ends were trimmed by 3 bases and 1 base, with 8 bases remaining between them. CDR3 length: 14 residues. CDR1 is SNHLY and CDR2 is FYNNEI in the germline V gene. The CDR3 sequence is CASSERTGTDTQYF. Here the CDR3 DNA reads TGTGCCAGCAGTGAGCGGACAGGCACAGATACGCAGTATTTT. The variable domain in full, with the rest retrieved from reference TRBV2 and TRBJ2-3, is EPEVTQTPSHQVTQMGQEVILRCVPISNHLYFYWYRQILGQKVEFLVSFYNNEISEKSEIFDDQFSVERPDGSNFTLKIRSTKLEDSAMYFCASSERTGTDTQYFGPGTRLTVL.

In its sample, this clonotype was seen a few times. The rearrangement links TRBV6-1 to TRBJ1-5; D gene ambiguous. The CDR3 spans 14 residues. Germline CDR1 reads MNHNS; CDR2 reads SASEGT. V shed 6 bases and J shed 1 base, with 10 bases lying between them. The CDR3 DNA is TGTGCCAGCAGAGTACGCGGGAGCAATCAGCCCCAGCATTTT. Protein product: CASRVRGSNQPQHF.